The 18 T cell receptor beta chains reported below all come from one sample, sequenced in a study of CD8+ T cells in alopecia areata. Treatment: oral pan-JAK inhibitor, 5-10 mg twice daily. Extracted from the samples, RNA was reverse transcribed into cDNA to serve as the sequencing template. This table comes from immunoSEQ multiplex PCR, and its TCRdb copy is limited to in-frame clones, with some not included. The sample contains hundreds of thousands of clones, 66% of which appear only once. The starting material was CD4+ T cells sorted from blood, obtained at week 44, from a patient treated with tofacitinib. These receptors came from a human donor with alopecia areata.

The genes are TRBV6-5 and TRBJ2-7; D remains ambiguous. The CDR3 extends over 12 amino acids. Trimming shortened V by 5 bases and J by 3 bases, and 8 bases separated the two germline ends. Germline CDR1 and CDR2: MNHEY and SVGAGI. In DNA form, the CDR3 reads TGTGCCAGCAGTGTCCACCTCTACGAGCAGTACTTC. Its translation is CASSVHLYEQYF.

This sequence joins TRBV5-1 and TRBJ2-2; tentative D call: TRBD2 (6 bases). Germline V gene lookup returns CDR1 SGHRS and CDR2 YFSETQ. Trimming removed 1 base from V and 4 bases from J, with 14 bases in between. This CDR3 has 16 residues. CDR3 coding DNA: TGCGCCAGCAGCTTGTTTAGGGACTCCCGCACCGGGGAGCTGTTTTTT. Amino acid sequence: CASSLFRDSRTGELFF.

The CDR3 nucleotides are TGTGCCAGCAGCCCTACGGGACAGGGAGGATACGAGCAGTACTTC. This encodes CASSPTGQGGYEQYF. The chain joins TRBV7-2 to TRBJ2-7; 9 nucleotides match TRBD1. CDR1 and CDR2 from the germline V gene are SGHTA and FQGNSA. This CDR3 has 15 residues. The V gene end was trimmed by 5 bases and the J gene end by 4 bases; junction bases not matched to a gene: 9.

This clone was detected a few times. This chain uses TRBV5-1 with TRBJ2-1; the D gene is possibly TRBD1 (5 bases). The CDR3 has 16 amino acids. The V end lost 1 base, the J end lost 4 bases, and 15 bases lay between the germline ends. The germline CDR1 and CDR2 sequences are SGHRS and YFSETQ. The chain's CDR3 is CASSLRGDKDYNEQFF. The CDR3 DNA sequence: TGCGCCAGCAGCTTGAGGGGTGACAAGGATTACAATGAGCAGTTCTTC.

This rearrangement joins TRBV29-1 to TRBJ1-5; TRBD1 might be the D (6 bases). Trimming took 7 bases from V and 3 from J, leaving 16 bases between them. The CDR3 consists of 14 residues. Germline CDR1 is SQVTM and CDR2 is ANQGSEA. CDR3 DNA: TGCAGCGCAACCGAGGGGGGGGTCAATCAGCCCCAGCATTTT. This sequence encodes CSATEGGVNQPQHF.

The rearrangement joins TRBV29-1 to TRBJ1-1, with 7 bases aligning to TRBD1. The CDR3 is 13 amino acids. Germline loops: CDR1 SQVTM, CDR2 ANQGSEA. J gave up 7 bases and V 3 bases, and 8 bases lay outside the gene matches. In DNA form, the CDR3 reads TGCAGCGTTGATGGACAGGCTAAGGATGAAGCTTTCTTT. This encodes CSVDGQAKDEAFF.

This rearrangement joins TRBV4-3 to TRBJ2-7; D possibly corresponds to TRBD1 (6 bases). This CDR3 is 15 amino acids long. CDR1 is LGHNA and CDR2 is YSLEER in the germline V gene. Trimming took 2 bases from V and 2 from J, leaving 13 bases between them. The CDR3 DNA follows: TGCGCCAGCAGCCAAACGACAGGATCTCCCTACGAGCAGTACTTC. Translated: CASSQTTGSPYEQYF.

CDR3 amino acids: CSVEDLGETQYF. As DNA, the CDR3 is TGCAGCGTTGAAGATCTTGGGGAGACCCAGTACTTC. The chain couples TRBV29-1 to TRBJ2-5; D remains unclear. The germline V and J ends were trimmed by 0 bases and 5 bases, with 7 bases remaining between them. The germline V gene encodes CDR1 SQVTM and CDR2 ANQGSEA. This CDR3 has 12 amino acids.

This chain connects TRBV19 to TRBJ2-7, with D uncertain. Trimming removed 7 bases at V and 6 bases at J, with 16 bases between. CDR3 length: 13 amino acids. Germline V gives CDR1 LNHDA, CDR2 SQIVND (reference sequence). CDR3 bases: TGTGCCAGTACCCATGGACCGAGGAGCGAGCAGTACTTC. Residues: CASTHGPRSEQYF.

The J gene is TRBJ2-7, the V gene TRBV19; the D call may be TRBD1 or TRBD2 (5 bases each). The germline V gene encodes CDR1 LNHDA and CDR2 SQIVND (reference sequence). Trimming took 6 bases from V and 3 from J, leaving 15 bases between them. This CDR3 has 14 residues. CDR3 DNA: TGTGCCAGTAGCCAGGGTATGAGGGACTACGAGCAGTACTTC. This codes for CASSQGMRDYEQYF.

The chain employs TRBV6-1 and TRBJ2-7; 9 bases are shared with TRBD2. Trimming at V came to 8 bases and at J to 0 bases, leaving 8 bases not matched to a gene. The CDR3 totals 15 residues. Germline CDR1 MNHNS, CDR2 SASEGT. The CDR3 region has the DNA TGTGCCAGCTGTATAGCGGGGGCCCTCTCCTACGAGCAGTACTTC. It specifies CASCIAGALSYEQYF.

The chain employs TRBV9 and TRBJ2-1, with D perhaps TRBD1 (6 bases). V lost 4 bases and J 2 bases, leaving 10 bases between the germline ends. The CDR3 spans 14 residues. Germline V gene data show CDR1 as SGDLS and CDR2 as YYNGEE. CDR3 sequence (DNA): TGTGCCAGCAGCCCGCGGACAGCCTACAATGAGCAGTTCTTC. This translates into CASSPRTAYNEQFF. The full variable domain, rest sourced from reference TRBV9 and TRBJ2-1, is DSGVTQTPKHLITATGQRVTLRCSPRSGDLSVYWYQQSLDQGLQFLIQYYNGEERAKGNILERFSAQQFPDLHSELNLSSLELGDSALYFCASSPRTAYNEQFFGPGTRLTVL.

The chain uses TRBV5-6 and TRBJ1-4; D gene uncertain. Germline V gives CDR1 SGHDT, CDR2 YYEEEE. CDR3 length: 11 amino acids. Trimming cost V 0 bases and J 7 bases, with 1 base left between them. The CDR3 sequence is CASSLGEKLFF. CDR3 in DNA: TGTGCCAGCAGCTTGGGTGAAAAACTGTTTTTT. The entire variable domain, with the rest obtained from reference TRBV5-6 and TRBJ1-4, is as follows: DAGVTQSPTHLIKTRGQQVTLRCSPKSGHDTVSWYQQALGQGPQFIFQYYEEEERQRGNFPDRFSGHQFPNYSSELNVNALLLGDSALYLCASSLGEKLFFGSGTQLSVL.

This CDR3 is CASSLRTGNDEQYF. The CDR3 DNA reads as TGCGCCAGCAGCTTAAGGACAGGGAACGACGAGCAGTACTTC. The chain carries TRBV5-1 and TRBJ2-7, with 8 bases that match TRBD1. V dropped 2 bases and J dropped 5; count of bases not matched to a gene: 6. This CDR3 has 14 amino acids. CDR1 is SGHRS and CDR2 is YFSETQ in the germline V gene.

This clone has just one count. The rearrangement uses TRBV30 and TRBJ1-2; TRBD1 agrees at 9 bases. V lost 3 bases and J lost 10; bases outside the gene matches: 12. CDR1 and CDR2 from the germline V gene are GTSNPN and SVGIG (reference sequence). The CDR3 totals 14 residues. CDR3 protein: CAWSSKGQGIVYTF. Written as DNA, the CDR3 is TGTGCCTGGAGCTCTAAAGGACAGGGGATTGTCTACACCTTC.

This clone has more than one count but fewer than ten. The chain joins TRBV2 to TRBJ2-3, with TRBD2 identical over 12 bases. There are 16 residues in the CDR3. The germline CDR1 and CDR2 sequences are SNHLY and FYNNEI. After removal of 2 bases from V and 2 bases from J, the junction contained 2 bases not matched to a gene. CDR3 residues: CASSETSGGPTDTQYF. CDR3 coding DNA: TGTGCCAGCAGTGAAACTAGCGGGGGGCCCACAGATACGCAGTATTTT.

The chain is built from TRBV30 and TRBJ1-1; 7 nucleotides agree with TRBD1. This CDR3 is built from 12 residues. The germline V gene encodes CDR1 GTSNPN and CDR2 SVGIG (reference sequence). The V gene end was trimmed by 6 bases and the J gene end by 8 bases; junction bases not matched to a gene: 9. This chain's CDR3 is CACNTAGGEAFF. The CDR3 nucleotides are TGTGCCTGCAACACAGCAGGGGGGGAAGCTTTCTTT.

This sequence joins TRBV30 and TRBJ2-1; TRBD1 matches at 7 bases. CDR1 and CDR2 (germline): GTSNPN, SVGIG (reference sequence). V lost 4 bases to trimming and J lost 6 bases; unmatched junction nucleotides: 18. This CDR3 has 17 residues. CDR3 nucleotides: TGTGCCTGGACGAAGGGGGCTATGGTCACCACGGTCAATGAGCAGTTCTTC. Amino acid sequence: CAWTKGAMVTTVNEQFF.